This entry is about one T cell receptor (beta chain). Its target is not known. Time point defined: week 5, during vaccination. All doses held 300 ug of mutant IDH1 20-mer peptide, with topical imiquimod. Some clones are missing from TCRdb's copy, which holds only in-frame ones; the method was immunoSEQ multiplex PCR. This sample yields around 52,000 clones, of which around 80% are seen a single time; about 1.8% belongs to the top ten. These data originate in a study of a mutant IDH1 vaccine in newly diagnosed glioma. Background on the study: Vaccines were begun 4-6 weeks after radiotherapy alone, or with temozolomide cycles. Study-wide points: Patients showed vaccine-induced immune responses at a rate of roughly 93%.

J lost 5 bases, V lost 3 bases, and 15 bases had no gene match. Germline V gives CDR1 SGDLS, CDR2 YYNGEE. The CDR3 runs to 18 residues. Sample: PBMCs, taken from a glioma patient whose treatment included an IDH1 peptide vaccine. This receptor was obtained from a woman aged 40 to 50 with glioma. The genes are TRBV9 and TRBJ1-3; 9 nucleotides match TRBD1. Written as DNA, the CDR3 is TGTGCCAGCAGCGCAATGGGGACGGGACAGGGTCACCGAAACACCATATATTTT. Amino acids: CASSAMGTGQGHRNTIYF.